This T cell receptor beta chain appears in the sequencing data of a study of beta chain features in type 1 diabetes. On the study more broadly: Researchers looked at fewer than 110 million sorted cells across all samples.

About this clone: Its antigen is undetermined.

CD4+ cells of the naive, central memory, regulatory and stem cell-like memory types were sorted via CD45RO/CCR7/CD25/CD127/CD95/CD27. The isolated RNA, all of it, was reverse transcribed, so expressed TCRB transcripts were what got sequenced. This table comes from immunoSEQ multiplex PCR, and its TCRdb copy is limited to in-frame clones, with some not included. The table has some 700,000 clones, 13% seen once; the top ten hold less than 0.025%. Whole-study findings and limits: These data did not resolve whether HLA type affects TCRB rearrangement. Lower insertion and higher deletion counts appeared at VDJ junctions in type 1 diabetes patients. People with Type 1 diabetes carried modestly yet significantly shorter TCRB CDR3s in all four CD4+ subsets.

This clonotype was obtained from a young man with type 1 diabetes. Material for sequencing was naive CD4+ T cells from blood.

CDR3 protein: CASSYGSGVGWREQYF. CDR3 nucleotide sequence: TGTGCCAGCAGTTACGGGAGCGGGGTTGGTTGGCGCGAGCAGTACTTC. The chain is built from TRBV6-5 and TRBJ2-7; 7 positions match TRBD2. This CDR3 is 16 amino acids long. J was trimmed by 6 bases and V by 2 bases; bases with no gene match: 13. CDR1 and CDR2 from the germline V gene are MNHEY and SVGAGI.